A selection of T cell receptor beta chains follows, all from one sample in a study of kidney transplant recipient with SARS-CoV-2 infection. TCRdb independently ran MiXCR on the reads; one entry per CDR3 protein. The sample holds 200,000 to 300,000 distinct CDR3 sequences, more than 25% seen once. The specimen comprised a blood sample, sampled at baseline and on day 111 from a kidney transplant recipient. The receptors come from a young adult male patient who had COVID-19 and was a kidney transplant recipient. Some T cells may arise from the graft donor. Each CDR3 is given with its conserved first and last residue. Each record gives: clone size, V gene, D gene, J gene, CDR3 protein, CDR3 DNA. The D gene is left open where the match is weak. Size values are once, few and many counts, or a class for expanded clones, and some rows have none.

many,TRBV6-2/TRBV6-3,NA,TRBJ2-5,CASSYSRGAVETQYF,TGTGCCAGCAGTTACTCAAGGGGAGCTGTGGAGACCCAGTACTTC
few,TRBV5-5,NA,TRBJ1-6,CASSDGRMNSPLHF,TGTGCCAGCAGTGACGGACGGATGAATTCACCCCTCCACTTT
many,TRBV20-1,NA,TRBJ1-2,CSAREKGGYGYTF,TGCAGTGCTAGAGAGAAGGGCGGCTATGGCTACACCTTC
many,TRBV6-5,NA,TRBJ2-7,CASIGGAYEQYF,TGTGCCAGCATAGGTGGGGCCTACGAGCAGTACTTC
few,TRBV6-4,NA,TRBJ2-2,CASSDSATGELFF,TGTGCCAGCAGTGACTCAGCCACCGGGGAGCTGTTTTTT
NA,TRBV6-4,NA,TRBJ1-2,CASSADLSHGKTYGYTF,TGTGCCAGCAGTGCAGATCTCTCACACGGAAAGACCTATGGCTACACCTTC
many,TRBV2,TRBD2,TRBJ2-1,CASSYTSAAYNEQFF,TGTGCCAGCAGCTATACTAGCGCTGCCTACAATGAGCAGTTCTTC
many,TRBV5-1,NA,TRBJ1-2,CASSLEGGYTF,TGCGCCAGCAGCTTGGAAGGGGGCTACACCTTC
many,TRBV7-9,TRBD1,TRBJ2-1,CASSPRTGGVEQFF,TGTGCCAGCAGCCCCCGGACAGGGGGCGTTGAGCAGTTCTTC
many,TRBV6-5,NA,TRBJ1-4,CASRNLLDGEKLFF,TGTGCCAGCAGGAACCTTCTCGACGGGGAAAAACTGTTTTTT
many,TRBV2,TRBD1,TRBJ1-1,CASTGQGAEAFF,TGTGCCAGCACGGGACAGGGGGCTGAAGCTTTCTTT
many,TRBV6-6,NA,TRBJ2-1,CASSSSVATEQFF,TGTGCCAGCAGTTCTAGTGTTGCTACTGAGCAGTTCTTC
few,TRBV28,NA,TRBJ2-1,CASSSVRFREERGVWSYNEQFF,TGTGCCAGCAGTTCGGTCCGGTTTAGAGAGGAACGGGGTGTATGGTCCTACAATGAGCAGTTCTTC
many,TRBV5-1,NA,TRBJ1-3,CASSLGVTGNTIYF,TGCGCCAGCAGCTTGGGGGTGACCGGAAACACCATATATTTT
few,TRBV5-1,TRBD1,TRBJ2-1,CASSLGGGPYNEQFF,TGCGCCAGCAGCTTGGGAGGGGGCCCTTACAATGAGCAGTTCTTC
many,TRBV6-6,NA,TRBJ1-2,CASSWRVGGRKTYGYTF,TGTGCCAGCAGTTGGCGGGTAGGTGGGAGAAAGACCTATGGCTACACCTTC
many,TRBV25-1,NA,TRBJ1-2,CASSVGAELGKTYGYTF,TGTGCCAGCAGTGTGGGGGCAGAACTGGGAAAGACCTATGGCTACACCTTC
many,TRBV3-1,NA,TRBJ1-1,CASSYPGPISIRTEAFF,TGTGCCAGCAGCTACCCGGGTCCCATTTCAATTCGCACTGAAGCTTTCTTT
NA,TRBV7-6,NA,TRBJ1-2,CASSEAIESRKTYDYTF,TGTGCCAGCAGCGAAGCAATTGAATCTCGAAAGACCTATGACTACACCTTC
many,TRBV12-3/TRBV12-4,TRBD2,TRBJ2-7,CASLPQGGLAGSYEQYF,TGTGCCAGCCTACCCCAGGGGGGACTAGCGGGATCCTACGAGCAGTACTTC
many,TRBV2,TRBD1,TRBJ2-7,CASGDRGYEQYF,TGTGCCAGCGGGGACAGGGGCTACGAGCAGTACTTC
many,TRBV5-3,NA,TRBJ1-2,CARISRVVRKTYGYTF,TGTGCCAGAATTTCTAGAGTGGTGAGAAAGACCTATGGCTACACCTTC
many,TRBV19,TRBD1,TRBJ1-5,CASRRDRGLRDNNQPQHF,TGTGCCAGTAGACGCGACAGGGGACTGCGGGACAACAATCAGCCCCAGCATTTT
many,TRBV6-5,TRBD2,TRBJ2-1,CATRGLAGPYNEQFF,TGTGCCACCCGGGGACTAGCGGGACCCTACAATGAGCAGTTCTTC
many,TRBV7-9,NA,TRBJ1-1,CASGYPLSVNTEAFF,TGTGCCAGCGGCTACCCACTATCGGTGAACACTGAAGCTTTCTTT
many,TRBV7-9,TRBD2,TRBJ2-3,CASSWGLAGGPGTDTQYF,TGTGCCAGCAGCTGGGGACTAGCGGGAGGGCCGGGCACAGATACGCAGTATTTT
many,TRBV20-1,TRBD2,TRBJ2-7,CSARDGTSGYEQYF,TGCAGTGCTAGAGATGGGACTAGCGGCTACGAGCAGTACTTC
many,TRBV20-1,TRBD1,TRBJ1-5,CSASSGTGGDQPQHF,TGCAGTGCTAGTTCCGGGACAGGGGGCGATCAGCCCCAGCATTTT
once,TRBV6-1,NA,TRBJ1-2,CASSLVREFRKTYGYTF,TGTGCCAGCAGTCTCGTGCGGGAATTTAGAAAGACCTATGGCTACACCTTC
many,TRBV20-1,TRBD2,TRBJ2-7,CSAKGNLAGAEQYF,TGCAGTGCTAAAGGAAATCTAGCGGGAGCCGAGCAGTACTTC
NA,TRBV11-1,TRBD2,TRBJ2-3,CASSLGLSGDSTDTQYF,TGTGCCAGCAGCTTAGGCTTAAGCGGGGACAGCACAGATACGCAGTATTTT
many,TRBV10-2,NA,TRBJ2-1,CASSDWPPRRNEQFF,TGCGCCAGCAGTGACTGGCCACCCCGGCGCAATGAGCAGTTCTTC
many,TRBV5-8,NA,TRBJ1-2,CASAGCHPRKTYGYTF,TGTGCCAGCGCCGGTTGTCATCCACGAAAGACCTATGGCTACACCTTC
NA,TRBV4-3,NA,TRBJ1-2,CASSRATGRQKTYGYTF,TGCGCCAGCAGCCGAGCCACAGGACGTCAAAAGACCTATGGCTACACCTTC
many,TRBV18,NA,TRBJ1-4,CASSPPRDESTNEKLFF,TGTGCCAGCTCACCACCTCGGGACGAATCAACTAATGAAAAACTGTTTTTT
NA,TRBV3-1,NA,TRBJ2-7,CASSPGRTYERYF,TGTGCCAGCAGCCCGGGACGGACCTACGAGCGGTACTTC
many,TRBV10-1,NA,TRBJ2-7,CASSDEVGREQYF,TGCGCCAGCAGTGACGAGGTGGGGAGGGAGCAGTACTTC
NA,TRBV2,TRBD2,TRBJ2-3,CASSGVNTPGLAGVGTDTQYF,TGTGCCAGCAGTGGGGTCAATACACCGGGACTAGCGGGAGTCGGCACAGATACGCAGTATTTT
many,TRBV7-1,NA,TRBJ1-2,CASSDYCHEGKTYGYTF,TGTGCCAGCAGCGACTATTGTCACGAGGGAAAGACCTATGGCTACACCTTC
NA,TRBV3-1,TRBD2,TRBJ2-7,CASSQHTTWTRRDYYEQYF,TGTGCCAGCAGCCAACATACCACCTGGACACGCCGGGACTACTACGAGCAGTACTTC
many,TRBV20-1,NA,TRBJ1-2,CSAAILLFRKTYGYTF,TGCAGTGCTGCGATTCTGCTGTTTCGAAAGACCTATGGCTACACCTTC
many,TRBV9,NA,TRBJ1-1,CASSVQGQMNTEAFF,TGTGCCAGCAGCGTACAAGGACAGATGAACACTGAAGCTTTCTTT
many,TRBV6-6,TRBD1,TRBJ2-7,CASSFNRDRSTYEQYF,TGTGCCAGCAGTTTCAACCGGGACAGGTCAACCTACGAGCAGTACTTC
many,TRBV6-5,NA,TRBJ1-5,CASSESRDRNQPQHF,TGTGCCAGCAGTGAGTCCAGGGATCGCAATCAGCCCCAGCATTTT
many,TRBV12-3/TRBV12-4,NA,TRBJ2-7,CASSLVNNQGGEQYF,TGTGCCAGCAGTTTAGTCAATAACCAGGGTGGCGAGCAGTACTTC